This note documents a single TCR beta chain sequence. The antigen is undetermined. Germline V gene lookup returns CDR1 LNHNV and CDR2 YYDKDF (reference sequence). Germline trimming cut 5 bases from V and 2 bases from J; bases unmatched to any gene: 9. The CDR3 length is 16 residues. The treatment here: some 19 received Ad26.COV2.S at low or high dose, single or two shots; several received placebo; per-sample allocation not given. Sampling was done on day 63 after the first vaccine or placebo injection. The data originate from a study of Ad26.COV2.S vaccination and SARS-CoV-2 variants. Study in general: The Ad26.COV2.S arm of the COV1001 trial was where the donor was placed. Into the muscle, Ad26.COV2.S was dosed once or twice, 56 days apart.

Whole-study findings and limits: Vaccinees reportedly had broad spike-specific CD8+ and CD4+ T cell responses. Individuals receiving vaccine had higher spike-specific TCR breadth than placebo recipients did.

Clones were sequenced by immunoSEQ multiplex PCR, and TCRdb holds only the in-frame ones, with some missing. The sample consists of over 400,000 clones, roughly 90% of them appearing once. V usage is TRBV15 and J usage is TRBJ2-5, with 9 bases that match TRBD2. The material was peripheral blood, obtained in a trial of Ad26.COV2.S vaccine versus placebo. This sequence was found in a person aged 18-60 years who received the Ad26.COV2.S COVID-19 vaccine or a placebo. CDR3 loop: CATSPGSGGLQETQYF. The CDR3 DNA follows: TGTGCCACCAGCCCCGGTAGCGGGGGCCTTCAAGAGACCCAGTACTTC.